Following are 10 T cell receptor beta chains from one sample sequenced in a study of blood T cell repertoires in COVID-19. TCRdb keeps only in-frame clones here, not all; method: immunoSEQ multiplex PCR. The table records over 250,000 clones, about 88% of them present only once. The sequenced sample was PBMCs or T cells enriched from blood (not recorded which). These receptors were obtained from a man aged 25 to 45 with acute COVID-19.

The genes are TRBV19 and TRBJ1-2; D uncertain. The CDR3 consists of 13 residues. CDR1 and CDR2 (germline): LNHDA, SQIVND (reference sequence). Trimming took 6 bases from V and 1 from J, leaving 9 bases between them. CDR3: CASSVQNNYGYTF. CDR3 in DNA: TGTGCCAGTAGCGTACAGAATAACTATGGCTACACCTTC.

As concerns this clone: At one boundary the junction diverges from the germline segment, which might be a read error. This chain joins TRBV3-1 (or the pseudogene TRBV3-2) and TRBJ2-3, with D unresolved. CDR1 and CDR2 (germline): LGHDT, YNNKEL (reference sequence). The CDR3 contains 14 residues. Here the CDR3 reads CASSQDMPPGTQYF. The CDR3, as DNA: TGTGCCAGCAGTCAAGACATGCCCCCCGGTACGCAGTATTTT.

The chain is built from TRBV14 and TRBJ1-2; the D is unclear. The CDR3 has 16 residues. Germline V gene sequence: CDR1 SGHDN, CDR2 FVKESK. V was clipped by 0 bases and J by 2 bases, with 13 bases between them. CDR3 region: CASSQDYGGPNYGYTF. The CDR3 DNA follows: TGTGCCAGCAGCCAAGATTATGGAGGGCCCAACTATGGCTACACCTTC. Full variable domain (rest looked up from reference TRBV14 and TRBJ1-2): EAGVTQFPSHSVIEKGQTVTLRCDPISGHDNLYWYRRVMGKEIKFLLHFVKESKQDESGMPNNRFLAERTGGTYSTLKVQPAELEDSGVYFCASSQDYGGPNYGYTFGSGTRLTVV.

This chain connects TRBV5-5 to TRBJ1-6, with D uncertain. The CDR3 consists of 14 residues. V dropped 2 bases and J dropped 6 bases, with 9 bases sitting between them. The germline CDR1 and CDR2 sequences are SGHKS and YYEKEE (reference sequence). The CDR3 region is CASSFGRVNSPLHF. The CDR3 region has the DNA TGTGCCAGCAGCTTTGGGAGGGTTAATTCACCCCTCCACTTT.

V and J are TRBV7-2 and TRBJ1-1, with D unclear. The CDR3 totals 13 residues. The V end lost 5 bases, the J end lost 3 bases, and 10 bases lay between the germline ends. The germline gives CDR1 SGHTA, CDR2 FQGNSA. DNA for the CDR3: TGTGCCAGCAGCCCGCAACTCTACACTGAAGCTTTCTTT. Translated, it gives CASSPQLYTEAFF.

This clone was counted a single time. The CDR3 DNA follows: TGTGCCAGCAGTGAAAGGGGGATGAACACTGAAGCTTTCTTT. Amino acids: CASSERGMNTEAFF. The chain recombines TRBV2 with TRBJ1-1; D possibly corresponds to TRBD1 (6 bases). Germline loops: CDR1 SNHLY, CDR2 FYNNEI. The CDR3 is 14 residues long. Trimming removed 2 bases at V and 0 bases at J, with 7 bases between. Full variable domain (missing parts from reference TRBV2 and TRBJ1-1): EPEVTQTPSHQVTQMGQEVILRCVPISNHLYFYWYRQILGQKVEFLVSFYNNEISEKSEIFDDQFSVERPDGSNFTLKIRSTKLEDSAMYFCASSERGMNTEAFFGQGTRLTVV.

DNA of the CDR3: TGTGCCAGCAGGGCGGGGCAGGCACTTAACTATGGCTACACCTTC. It encodes CASRAGQALNYGYTF. The genes are TRBV6-5 and TRBJ1-2, with D maybe TRBD1 (5 bases). Germline CDR1 and CDR2: MNHEY and SVGAGI. V lost 6 bases and J lost 1, with 15 bases in between. The CDR3 has 15 amino acids.

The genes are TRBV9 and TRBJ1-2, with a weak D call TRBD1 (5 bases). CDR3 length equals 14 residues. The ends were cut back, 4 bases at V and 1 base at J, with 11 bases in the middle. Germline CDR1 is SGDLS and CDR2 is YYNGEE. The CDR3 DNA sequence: TGTGCCAGCAGCCCCGGGGGGGGTAACTATGGCTACACCTTC. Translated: CASSPGGGNYGYTF.

The CDR3 here is CASSLGGLSYEQYV. Written as DNA, the CDR3 is TGTGCCAGCAGCTTAGGGGGCCTCTCCTACGAGCAGTACGTC. The chain recombines TRBV5-4 with TRBJ2-7; 7 positions match TRBD1. The length of the CDR3 is 14 residues. Trimming at V came to 2 bases and at J to 0 bases, leaving 2 bases not matched to a gene. CDR1 is SGHNT, CDR2 YYREEE, per germline (reference sequence).

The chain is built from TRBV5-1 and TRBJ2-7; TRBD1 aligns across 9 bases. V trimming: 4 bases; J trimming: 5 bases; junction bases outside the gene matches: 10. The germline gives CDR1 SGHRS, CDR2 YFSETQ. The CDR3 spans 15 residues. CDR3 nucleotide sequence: TGCGCCAGCAGCCCAACCGGGACAGGGTTCGACGAGCAGTACGTC. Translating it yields CASSPTGTGFDEQYV.